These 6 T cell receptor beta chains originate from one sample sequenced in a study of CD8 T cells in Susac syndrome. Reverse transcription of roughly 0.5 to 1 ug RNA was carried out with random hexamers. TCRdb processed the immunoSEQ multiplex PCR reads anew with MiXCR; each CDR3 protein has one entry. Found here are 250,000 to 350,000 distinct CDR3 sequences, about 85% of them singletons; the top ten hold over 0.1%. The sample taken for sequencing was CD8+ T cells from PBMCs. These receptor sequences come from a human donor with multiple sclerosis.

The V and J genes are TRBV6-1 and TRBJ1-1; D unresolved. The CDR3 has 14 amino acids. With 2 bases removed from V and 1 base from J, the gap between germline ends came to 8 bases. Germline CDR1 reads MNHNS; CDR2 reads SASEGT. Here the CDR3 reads CASSEWFGNTEAFF. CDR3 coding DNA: TGTGCCAGCAGTGAATGGTTTGGGAACACTGAAGCTTTCTTT.

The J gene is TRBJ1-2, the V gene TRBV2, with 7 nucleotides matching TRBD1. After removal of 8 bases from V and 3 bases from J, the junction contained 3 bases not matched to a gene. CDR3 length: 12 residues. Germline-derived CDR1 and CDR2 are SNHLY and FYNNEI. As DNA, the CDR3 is TGTGCCAGCGGCGACAGGGACTATGGCTACACCTTC. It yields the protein CASGDRDYGYTF.

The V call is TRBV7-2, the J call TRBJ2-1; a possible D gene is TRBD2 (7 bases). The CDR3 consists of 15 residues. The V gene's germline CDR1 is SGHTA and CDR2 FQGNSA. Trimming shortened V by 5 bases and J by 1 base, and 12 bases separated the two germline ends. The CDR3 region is CASSPGGGSYNEQFF. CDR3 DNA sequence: TGTGCCAGCAGCCCGGGGGGCGGGTCCTACAATGAGCAGTTCTTC.

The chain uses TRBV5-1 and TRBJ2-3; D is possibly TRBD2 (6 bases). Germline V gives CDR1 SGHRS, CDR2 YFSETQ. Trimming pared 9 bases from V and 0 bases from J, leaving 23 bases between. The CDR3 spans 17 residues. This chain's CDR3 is CATAPYGSGHSTDTQYF. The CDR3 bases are TGCGCCACGGCGCCCTATGGTAGCGGCCATAGCACAGATACGCAGTATTTT.

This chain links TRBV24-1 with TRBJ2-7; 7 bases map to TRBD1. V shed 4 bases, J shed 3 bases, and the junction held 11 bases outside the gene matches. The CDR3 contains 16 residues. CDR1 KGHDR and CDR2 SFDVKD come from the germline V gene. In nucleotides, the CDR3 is TGTGCCACCAGTGAGCCTCGGGACAGACAGGGCTACGAGCAGTACTTC. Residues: CATSEPRDRQGYEQYF.

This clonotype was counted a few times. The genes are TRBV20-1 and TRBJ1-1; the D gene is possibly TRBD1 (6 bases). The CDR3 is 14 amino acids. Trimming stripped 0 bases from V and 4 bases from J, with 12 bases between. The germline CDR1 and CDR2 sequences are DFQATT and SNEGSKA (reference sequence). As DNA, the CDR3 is TGCAGTGCTAGAGACGACTGGGGGGCCACTGAAGCTTTCTTT. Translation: CSARDDWGATEAFF.